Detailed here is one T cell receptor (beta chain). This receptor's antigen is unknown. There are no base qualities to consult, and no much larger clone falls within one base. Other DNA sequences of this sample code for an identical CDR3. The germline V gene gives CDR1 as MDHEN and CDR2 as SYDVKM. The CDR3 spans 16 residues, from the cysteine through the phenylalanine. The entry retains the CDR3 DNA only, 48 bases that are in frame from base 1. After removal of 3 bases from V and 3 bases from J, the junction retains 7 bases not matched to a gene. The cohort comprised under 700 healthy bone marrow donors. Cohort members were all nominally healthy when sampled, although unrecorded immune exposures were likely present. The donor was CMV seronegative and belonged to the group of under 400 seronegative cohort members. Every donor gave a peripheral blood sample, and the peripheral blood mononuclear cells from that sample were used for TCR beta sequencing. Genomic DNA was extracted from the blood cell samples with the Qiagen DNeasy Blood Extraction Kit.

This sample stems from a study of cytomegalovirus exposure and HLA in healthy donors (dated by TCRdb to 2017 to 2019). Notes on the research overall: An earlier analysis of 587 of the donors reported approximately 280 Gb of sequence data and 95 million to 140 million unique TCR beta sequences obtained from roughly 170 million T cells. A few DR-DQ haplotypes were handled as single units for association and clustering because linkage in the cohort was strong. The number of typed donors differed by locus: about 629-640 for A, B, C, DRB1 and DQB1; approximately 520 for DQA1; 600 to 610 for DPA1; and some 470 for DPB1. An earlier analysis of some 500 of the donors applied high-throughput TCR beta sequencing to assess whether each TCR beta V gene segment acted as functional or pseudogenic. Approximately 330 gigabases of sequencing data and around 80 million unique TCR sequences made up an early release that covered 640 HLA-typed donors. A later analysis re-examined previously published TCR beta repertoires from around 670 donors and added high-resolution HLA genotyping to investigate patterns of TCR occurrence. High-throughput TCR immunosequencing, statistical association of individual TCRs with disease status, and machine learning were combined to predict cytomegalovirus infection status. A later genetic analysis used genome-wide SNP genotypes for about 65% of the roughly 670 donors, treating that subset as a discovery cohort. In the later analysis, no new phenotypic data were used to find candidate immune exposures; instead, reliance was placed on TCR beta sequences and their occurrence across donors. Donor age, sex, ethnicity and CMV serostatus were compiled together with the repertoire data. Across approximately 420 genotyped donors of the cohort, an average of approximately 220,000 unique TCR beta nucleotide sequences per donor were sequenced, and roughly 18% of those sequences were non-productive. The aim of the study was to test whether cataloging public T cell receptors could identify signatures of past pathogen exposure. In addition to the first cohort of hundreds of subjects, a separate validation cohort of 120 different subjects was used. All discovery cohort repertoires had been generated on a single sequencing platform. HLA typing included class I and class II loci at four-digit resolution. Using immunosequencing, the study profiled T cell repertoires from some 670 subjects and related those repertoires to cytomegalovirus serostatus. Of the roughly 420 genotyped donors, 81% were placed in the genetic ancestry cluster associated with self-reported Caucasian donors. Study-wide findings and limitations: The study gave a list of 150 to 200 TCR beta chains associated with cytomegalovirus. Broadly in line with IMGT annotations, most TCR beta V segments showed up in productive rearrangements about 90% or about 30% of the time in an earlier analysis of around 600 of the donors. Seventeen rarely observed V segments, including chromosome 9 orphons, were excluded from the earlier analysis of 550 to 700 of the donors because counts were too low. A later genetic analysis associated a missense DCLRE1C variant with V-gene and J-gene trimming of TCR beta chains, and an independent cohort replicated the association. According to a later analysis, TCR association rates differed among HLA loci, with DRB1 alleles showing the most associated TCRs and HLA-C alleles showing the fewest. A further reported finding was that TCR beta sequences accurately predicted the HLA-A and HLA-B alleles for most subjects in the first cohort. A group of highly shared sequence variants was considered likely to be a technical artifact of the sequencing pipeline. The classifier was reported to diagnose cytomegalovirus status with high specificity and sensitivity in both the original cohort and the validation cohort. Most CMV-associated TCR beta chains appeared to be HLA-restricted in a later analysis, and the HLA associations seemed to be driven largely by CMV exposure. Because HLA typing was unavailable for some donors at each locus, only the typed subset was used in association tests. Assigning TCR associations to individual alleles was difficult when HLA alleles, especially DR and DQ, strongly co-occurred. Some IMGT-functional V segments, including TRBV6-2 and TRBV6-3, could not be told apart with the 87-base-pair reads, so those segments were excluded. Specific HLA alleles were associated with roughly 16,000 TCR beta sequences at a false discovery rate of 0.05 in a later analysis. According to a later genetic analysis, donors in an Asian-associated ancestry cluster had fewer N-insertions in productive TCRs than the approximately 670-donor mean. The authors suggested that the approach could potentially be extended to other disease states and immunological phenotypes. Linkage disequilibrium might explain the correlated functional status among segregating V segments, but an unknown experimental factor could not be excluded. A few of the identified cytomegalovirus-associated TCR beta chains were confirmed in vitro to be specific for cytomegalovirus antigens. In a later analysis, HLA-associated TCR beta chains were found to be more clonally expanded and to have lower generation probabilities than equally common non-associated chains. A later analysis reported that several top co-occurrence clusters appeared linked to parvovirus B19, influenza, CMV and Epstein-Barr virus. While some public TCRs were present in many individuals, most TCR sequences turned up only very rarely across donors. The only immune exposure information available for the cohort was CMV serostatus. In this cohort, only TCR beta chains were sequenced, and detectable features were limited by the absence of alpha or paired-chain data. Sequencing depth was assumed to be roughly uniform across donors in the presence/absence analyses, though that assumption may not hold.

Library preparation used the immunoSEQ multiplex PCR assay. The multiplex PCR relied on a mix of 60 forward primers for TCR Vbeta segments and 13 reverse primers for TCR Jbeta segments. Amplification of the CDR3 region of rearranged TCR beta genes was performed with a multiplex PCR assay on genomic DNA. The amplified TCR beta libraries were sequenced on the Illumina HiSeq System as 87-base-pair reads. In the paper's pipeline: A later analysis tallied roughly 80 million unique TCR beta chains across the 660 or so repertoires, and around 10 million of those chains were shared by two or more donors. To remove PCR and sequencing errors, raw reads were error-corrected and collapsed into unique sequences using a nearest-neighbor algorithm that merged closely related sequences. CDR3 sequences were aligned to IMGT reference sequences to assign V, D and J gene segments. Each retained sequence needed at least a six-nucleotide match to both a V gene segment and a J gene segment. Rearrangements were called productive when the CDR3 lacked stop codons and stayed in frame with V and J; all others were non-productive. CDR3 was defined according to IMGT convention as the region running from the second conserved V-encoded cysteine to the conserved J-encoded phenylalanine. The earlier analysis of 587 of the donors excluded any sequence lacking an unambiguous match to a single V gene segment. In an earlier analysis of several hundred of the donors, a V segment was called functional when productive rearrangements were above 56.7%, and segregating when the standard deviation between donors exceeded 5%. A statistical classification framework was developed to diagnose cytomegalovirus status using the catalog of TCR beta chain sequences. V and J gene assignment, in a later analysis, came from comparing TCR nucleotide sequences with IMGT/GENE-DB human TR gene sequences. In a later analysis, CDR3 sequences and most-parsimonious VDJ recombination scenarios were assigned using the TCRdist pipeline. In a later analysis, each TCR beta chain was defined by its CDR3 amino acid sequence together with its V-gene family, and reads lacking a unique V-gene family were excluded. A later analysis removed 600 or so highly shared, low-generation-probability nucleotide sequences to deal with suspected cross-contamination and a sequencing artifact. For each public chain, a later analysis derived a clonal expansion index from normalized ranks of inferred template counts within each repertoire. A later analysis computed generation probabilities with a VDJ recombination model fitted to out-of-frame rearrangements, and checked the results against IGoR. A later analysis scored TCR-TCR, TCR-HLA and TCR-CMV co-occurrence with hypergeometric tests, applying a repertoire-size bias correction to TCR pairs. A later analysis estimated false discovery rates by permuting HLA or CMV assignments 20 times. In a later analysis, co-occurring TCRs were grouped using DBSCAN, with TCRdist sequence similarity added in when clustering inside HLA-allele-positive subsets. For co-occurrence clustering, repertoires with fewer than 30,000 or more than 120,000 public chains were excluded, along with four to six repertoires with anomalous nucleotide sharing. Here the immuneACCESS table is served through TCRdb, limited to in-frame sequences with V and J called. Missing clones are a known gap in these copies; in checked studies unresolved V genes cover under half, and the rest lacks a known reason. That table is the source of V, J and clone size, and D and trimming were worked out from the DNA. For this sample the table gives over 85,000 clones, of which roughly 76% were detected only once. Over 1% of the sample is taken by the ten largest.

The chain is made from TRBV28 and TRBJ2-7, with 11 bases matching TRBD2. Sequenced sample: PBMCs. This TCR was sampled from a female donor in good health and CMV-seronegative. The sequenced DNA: TGTGCCAGCAGTTTTGGGGGGACTAGCGGAGGCTACGAGCAGTACTTC. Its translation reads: CASSFGGTSGGYEQYF.